The 27 T cell receptor beta chains listed next were all sequenced from one sample in a study of tumor-infiltrating lymphocytes in primary liver carcinoma. Priming with a constant-region primer yielded TCR beta cDNA from 450 to 600 ng total RNA. Sequencing libraries for TCR beta derived from three nested multiplex PCR rounds that used slightly modified ARM-PCR. Amplification in the first two PCR rounds was performed using TRBV1-TRBV30 forward primers and a C-beta reverse primer for approximately 10 cycles each. TCRdb itself ran the multiplex PCR reads through MiXCR, one entry per CDR3 protein. The sample contains roughly 120,000 distinct CDR3 sequences, around 60% of which appear only once. Total RNA and DNA came together from roughly 20-30 mg of bulk tissue without cell sorting. The sequencing sample was made of liver tumor tissue from sampling region 3. Subset: tumor region T3, left-lateral pole. The receptors derive from a woman aged 55-70 years with primary liver carcinoma and hepatitis B virus infection.

For this clonotype: A much larger clone lies a single base off, so this may be a read error. V is TRBV4-1 and J is TRBJ2-1; D unresolved. Germline V CDR1 and CDR2: MGHRA, YSYEKL. The germline V and J ends were trimmed by 7 bases and 10 bases, with 11 bases remaining between them. The CDR3 spans 11 residues. The CDR3 loop is CASKWVDEQFF. In DNA form, the CDR3 reads TGCGCCAGCAAGTGGGTCGACGAGCAGTTCTTC.

This clonotype was counted ten times or more. The chain is built from TRBV29-1 and TRBJ1-2; tentatively, D is TRBD1 (5 bases). This CDR3 is 13 amino acids long. The V gene's germline CDR1 is SQVTM and CDR2 ANQGSEA. The V end was cut by 7 bases, the J end by 8 bases, with 20 bases between. The chain's CDR3 is CSAPRQGEVGYTF. CDR3 DNA: TGCAGCGCCCCCCGGCAGGGAGAAGTCGGCTACACCTTC.

On this clonotype: The CDR3 end shows no conserved phenylalanine or tryptophan, and so a read error is likely. No DNA is shown, since the ends of the CDR3 on it are uncertain; the CDR3 is the one TCRdb lists. This rearrangement joins TRBV11-3 to TRBJ1-1; the table's D call, TRBD1, has no DNA check behind it. Germline-derived CDR1 and CDR2 are SGHNT and YENEEA. The CDR3 is 12 residues long, ends included. The CDR3 spells CASSRSVTVTFI.

By share of the sample, this clonotype is medium-sized. J is TRBJ2-7 and V is TRBV11-2; D gene unclear. The V gene's germline CDR1 is SGHAT and CDR2 FQNNGV. Deletions cut 0 bases from V and 5 bases from J, with 14 bases between. CDR3 length: 15 residues. The CDR3 is CASSLEWWQVHEQYF. The CDR3 nucleotides are TGTGCCAGCAGCTTAGAATGGTGGCAGGTCCACGAGCAGTACTTC.

As to this clonotype: A clone one base away is much larger, so this may be a read error. The chain couples TRBV12-3 or TRBV12-4 to TRBJ2-5; D gene ambiguous. This CDR3 is built from 12 residues. With 4 bases removed from V and 5 bases from J, the gap between germline ends came to 8 bases. CDR3 sequence (DNA): TGTGCCAGCAGTTCGCTCCGGGAGACCCAGTACTTC. Amino acids: CASSSLRETQYF.

To note about this clonotype: The junction departs from germline at one end; a sequencing error may be responsible. The CDR3 DNA follows: TGCGCCAGAAGCCGAGATCGCAGGCCCCTGAACACTGAGGCTTTCTTT. As protein: CARSRDRRPLNTEAFF. The V gene is TRBV4-1, the J gene TRBJ1-1; D is unclear. The germline CDR1 and CDR2 sequences are MGHRA and YSYEKL. The CDR3 loop spans 16 amino acids.

Remarks on this clonotype: With a much larger clone just one base away, this may be a read error. The gene calls are TRBV5-6 and TRBJ1-1; D ambiguous. In germline, CDR1 is SGHDT, CDR2 YYEEEE. CDR3 length: 15 residues. Trimming removed 5 bases from V and 0 bases from J, with 14 bases in between. CDR3 in amino acids: CASSPGRLMNTEAFF. CDR3 DNA sequence: TGTGCCAGCAGTCCCGGACGGTTGATGAACACTGAAGCTTTCTTT.

Turning to this clonotype: The junction and the germline gene differ at one end; a read error may be behind it. The chain combines TRBV28 with TRBJ2-1, with D uncertain. The V gene's germline CDR1 is MDHEN and CDR2 SYDVKM. The CDR3 consists of 12 residues. CDR3 sequence reads: CATSLSDGEQFF. CDR3 in DNA: TGTGCCACCAGTTTATCAGACGGGGAGCAGTTCTTC.

In its sample, this clonotype was seen a few times. This chain connects TRBV9 to TRBJ2-3, with TRBD2 as a possible D gene (6 bases). The CDR3 totals 13 residues. V lost 3 bases and J 10 bases, leaving 15 bases between the germline ends. Germline lookup yields CDR1 SGDLS and CDR2 YYNGEE. For the CDR3, the DNA is TGTGCCAGCAGCGCGGGACTGCTAAATTCGCAGTATTTT. Protein product: CASSAGLLNSQYF. Complete variable domain (other parts from reference TRBV9 and TRBJ2-3): DSGVTQTPKHLITATGQRVTLRCSPRSGDLSVYWYQQSLDQGLQFLIQYYNGEERAKGNILERFSAQQFPDLHSELNLSSLELGDSALYFCASSAGLLNSQYFGPGTRLTVL.

This clonotype was seen only once. An end of the junction differs from the germline gene, which may be a read error. This chain joins TRBV11-2 and TRBJ2-2; no reliable D call. There are 14 residues in the CDR3. The germline gives CDR1 SGHAT, CDR2 FQNNGV. In nucleotides, the CDR3 is TGTACCAGCAGCCTTATGTGGGACACCGGGGAGCTGTTTTTT. Its translation is CTSSLMWDTGELFF.

Points on this clonotype: One end of the junction is discordant with germline, which a read error may explain. This chain links TRBV4-2 with TRBJ1-6; 7 positions agree with TRBD1. Looked up from germline, CDR1 is LGHNA and CDR2 is YNFKEQ. This CDR3 region has 15 residues. This CDR3 reads CVSGDAGGHSSPLHF. CDR3 DNA: TGTGTCAGCGGGGATGCAGGGGGACATAGTTCACCCCTCCACTTT.

This chain connects TRBV20-1 to TRBJ2-7; perhaps TRBD2 as D (7 bases). Trimming shortened V by 0 bases and J by 6 bases, and 18 bases separated the two germline ends. Looked up from germline, CDR1 is DFQATT and CDR2 is SNEGSKA (reference sequence). This CDR3 region has 15 residues. The CDR3 sequence: CSARDGGGGGGEQYF. CDR3 in DNA: TGCAGTGCTAGAGATGGGGGAGGGGGAGGCGGCGAGCAGTACTTC.

The chain recombines TRBV19 with TRBJ2-5; the match to TRBD2 covers 7 bases. The ends lost 5 bases at V and 4 bases at J; junction bases unmatched: 7. The CDR3 loop spans 14 amino acids. Germline V gene data show CDR1 as LNHDA and CDR2 as SQIVND (reference sequence). The CDR3 is CASSGREGRETQYF. CDR3 sequence (DNA): TGTGCCAGTAGTGGCAGGGAGGGACGAGAGACCCAGTACTTC.

Comment on this clonotype: A read error may account for a junction end that differs from germline. The chain carries TRBV5-6 and TRBJ2-6; D possibly corresponds to TRBD1 (6 bases). Germline assignment: CDR1 SGHDT and CDR2 YYEEEE. This CDR3 has 19 amino acids. The CDR3 loop is CASSSYSGRGYSGANVLTF. In DNA, the CDR3 is TGTGCAAGCAGCTCCTACAGTGGCAGGGGTTACTCTGGGGCCAACGTCCTGACTTTC.

This clonotype was detected ten times or more. V usage is TRBV5-5 and J usage is TRBJ1-2; TRBD1 matches 8 bases. Germline V gene lookup returns CDR1 SGHKS and CDR2 YYEKEE (reference sequence). V trimming: 4 bases; J trimming: 7 bases; junction bases outside the gene matches: 6. The CDR3 runs to 13 residues. The CDR3 is CASSLDRVGGYTF. As DNA, the CDR3 is TGTGCCAGCAGCCTGGACAGGGTGGGTGGCTACACCTTC.

In its sample, this clonotype was seen once. The CDR3: CSVGHTPDGSLVDTQYF. The CDR3 DNA reads as TGCAGCGTTGGGCATACCCCGGACGGAAGCCTTGTAGATACGCAGTATTTT. This sequence joins TRBV29-1 and TRBJ2-3; D unclear. Trimming pared 4 bases from V and 5 bases from J, leaving 25 bases between. Germline V lookup: CDR1 SQVTM, CDR2 ANQGSEA. This CDR3 comprises 17 residues.

This clonotype was observed a single time. Mismatch with germline at one junction end may stem from a read error. V gene TRBV4-2 combines with J gene TRBJ2-2; maybe TRBD2 (6 bases). The V gene's germline CDR1 is LGHNA and CDR2 YNFKEQ. The CDR3 spans 16 residues. This CDR3 reads CASSREPGEGTGELFF. The CDR3 DNA reads TGTGCCAGTAGCCGAGAACCGGGAGAGGGGACCGGGGAGCTGTTTTTT.

This sequence joins TRBV12-3 or TRBV12-4 and TRBJ1-1; D ambiguous. Between the trimmed V and J ends, which lost 6 bases and 13 bases, there was a span of 15 bases. This CDR3 is 11 amino acids long. As DNA, the CDR3 is TGTGCCAGCAGCCTTGCATGGAGGGTTTTCTTT. Translation: CASSLAWRVFF.

This clonotype was seen at least ten times. The chain recombines TRBV5-5 with TRBJ1-2, with D perhaps TRBD1 (6 bases). V shed 0 bases and J shed 9 bases, with 15 bases lying between them. Germline V CDR1 and CDR2: SGHKS, YYEKEE (reference sequence). The CDR3 is made up of 14 amino acids. CDR3 DNA: TGTGCCAGCAGCTTGGCCCTCGACAGGTCCAGCTACACCTTC. Its translation is CASSLALDRSSYTF.

The chain uses TRBV12-3 or TRBV12-4 and TRBJ2-3; D remains unclear. The CDR3 sequence is 16 residues long. The ends were cut back, 6 bases at V and 1 base at J, with 17 bases in the middle. CDR3: CASSPELSWGTDTQYF. DNA of the CDR3: TGTGCCAGCAGCCCAGAACTCTCCTGGGGCACAGATACGCAGTATTTT.

A remark on this clonotype: A clone one base away is much larger, so this may be a read error. V is TRBV30 and J is TRBJ2-1, with D uncertain. The CDR3 totals 16 residues. CDR1 is GTSNPN and CDR2 is SVGIG in the germline V gene (reference sequence). V lost 0 bases, J lost 7 bases, and 19 bases lay in between. For the CDR3, the DNA is TGTGCCTGGAGTGTAGAAGGTGGCTGGGTTATAAATGAGCAGTTCTTC. It encodes CAWSVEGGWVINEQFF.

As for this clonotype: Sequence at one end of the junction differs from germline and may be a read error. The chain employs TRBV12-3 or TRBV12-4 and TRBJ1-5; no clear D. The CDR3 is 14 amino acids. The CDR3 bases are TGTGTCAGCAGCATCGGCGAGTTCGATCAGCCCCAGCATTTT. Its protein product is CVSSIGEFDQPQHF.

The sample holds many counts of this clonotype. The CDR3 protein is CASSDPGTSGRGEQFF. The CDR3 coding sequence is TGTGCCAGCAGTGACCCGGGGACTAGCGGGAGAGGTGAGCAGTTCTTC. The V gene is TRBV7-3, the J gene TRBJ2-1; 14 nucleotides match TRBD2. Trimming removed 6 bases from V and 9 bases from J; junction bases left unmatched: 10. Germline CDR1 SGHTA, CDR2 FQGTGA. The CDR3 extends over 16 amino acids.

This clonotype has at least ten counts. This chain joins TRBV28 and TRBJ1-5, with a tentative D call TRBD1 (5 bases). V was trimmed by 4 bases and J by 1 base, leaving 11 bases between them. The CDR3 length is 15 residues. The germline gives CDR1 MDHEN, CDR2 SYDVKM. The CDR3 sequence is CASSWVRGSNQPQHF. CDR3 coding DNA: TGTGCCAGCAGTTGGGTTCGGGGGAGCAATCAGCCCCAGCATTTT.

This clonotype was seen more than once but under ten times. V and J are TRBV28 and TRBJ2-7; 10 nucleotides match TRBD1. After removal of 7 bases from V and 5 bases from J, the junction contained 8 bases not matched to a gene. Germline lookup yields CDR1 MDHEN and CDR2 SYDVKM. This CDR3 has 14 residues. The CDR3 reads CASKDGTGAHEQYF. CDR3 sequence (DNA): TGTGCCAGCAAGGACGGGACAGGGGCCCACGAGCAGTACTTC.

On this clonotype itself: No conserved phenylalanine or tryptophan ends this CDR3, so it is likely a read error. The chain joins TRBV29-1 to TRBJ1-2, with a tentative D call TRBD1 (5 bases). CDR1 and CDR2 from the germline V gene are SQVTM and ANQGSEA. Trimming cost V 3 bases and J 5 bases, with 10 bases left between them. The CDR3 has 12 residues. The CDR3 is CSVEDGGYGYTI. For the CDR3, the DNA is TGCAGCGTTGAGGACGGGGGTTATGGCTACACCATC.

The rearrangement links TRBV21-1 to TRBJ1-5. TRBV21-1 is a documented pseudogene. This CDR3 is built from 14 residues. The CDR3 DNA reads TGTGCCAGCATCGATGGGTTAAGGAGTCGGCCCCGGCATTTT. It is translated as CASIDGLRSRPRHF.